The 3 T cell receptor beta chains below all came from one sample that was sequenced in a study of cytomegalovirus exposure and HLA in healthy donors. The PCR was carried out with 60 Vbeta primers and 13 Jbeta primers. The method was immunoSEQ multiplex PCR; TCRdb's version includes in-frame clones alone and lacks a portion of them. The repertoire holds 150,000 to 180,000 clones, with 65% to 85% as singletons. The sample consisted of PBMCs. These receptors were obtained from a woman in her forties in good health and CMV-seropositive.

This chain uses TRBV14 with TRBJ2-7; 7 bases match TRBD1. V was clipped by 6 bases and J by 3 bases; unmatched bases: 11. CDR1 is SGHDN and CDR2 is FVKESK in the germline V gene. This CDR3 has 15 amino acids. CDR3 region: CASSRTGTVNYEQYF. The CDR3 coding sequence is TGTGCCAGCAGTCGAACCGGGACAGTAAACTACGAGCAGTACTTC. Supplemented by reference TRBV14 and TRBJ2-7, the full variable domain reads EAGVTQFPSHSVIEKGQTVTLRCDPISGHDNLYWYRRVMGKEIKFLLHFVKESKQDESGMPNNRFLAERTGGTYSTLKVQPAELEDSGVYFCASSRTGTVNYEQYFGPGTRLTVT.

The gene calls are TRBV5-1 and TRBJ2-1, with D possibly being TRBD2 (6 bases). Germline CDR1 reads SGHRS; CDR2 reads YFSETQ. Trimming pared 6 bases from V and 8 bases from J, leaving 24 bases between. This CDR3 is built from 16 residues. CDR3 protein: CASTSGGGMAIDEQFF. The CDR3 nucleotides are TGCGCCAGCACCTCCGGTGGCGGGATGGCCATTGATGAGCAGTTCTTC.

DNA of the CDR3: TGTGCCTGGGCCGGACAGCATGATCGGGAGCAGTACTTC. Translation: CAWAGQHDREQYF. This rearrangement joins TRBV30 to TRBJ2-7; perhaps TRBD1 as D (6 bases). The germline V gene encodes CDR1 GTSNPN and CDR2 SVGIG (reference sequence). The V end lost 5 bases, the J end lost 7 bases, and 18 bases lay between the germline ends. The length of the CDR3 is 13 residues.